Listed below are T cell receptor beta chains from one sample, sequenced in a study of cytomegalovirus exposure and HLA in healthy donors. Method: immunoSEQ multiplex PCR; TCRdb's copy keeps in-frame clones and lacks some. The sample contains 140,000 or so clones, 65% to 85% of which appear only once. Sequenced material: PBMCs. The receptors were gathered from a male donor in good health and CMV-seronegative. Both conserved end residues are part of each CDR3. The order of the fields is V gene, J gene, CDR3 protein.

TRBV4-2	TRBJ2-1	CASSQDGLAGGLDEQFF
TRBV15	TRBJ1-3	CATSRDSPPLSGNTIYF
TRBV6-6	TRBJ2-1	CASSFDSGGSNEQFF
TRBV7-9	TRBJ1-2	CASSLSGTNYNYGYTF
TRBV27	TRBJ2-7	CASRYTAQGVFSYEQYF
TRBV27	TRBJ2-3	CASSFGAGGADTQYF
TRBV29-1	TRBJ2-7	CSVARDRVYEQYF
TRBV7-9	TRBJ2-7	CASSPEGQFVGGSYEQYF
TRBV7-3	TRBJ2-2	CASSLRSLAGGPRHTGELFF
TRBV7-2	TRBJ1-4	CASSLDPGTGNEKLFF
TRBV4-3	TRBJ2-6	CASSQEGRGRASGANVLTF
TRBV19	TRBJ2-1	CASSIPMQYNEQFF
TRBV6-1	TRBJ1-2	CASRINYGYTF
TRBV30	TRBJ1-2	CAWSGTGANPPYGYTF
TRBV13	TRBJ2-7	CASSLVGTGFYEQYF
TRBV18	TRBJ2-2	CASSNRQGNTGELFF
TRBV7-2	TRBJ2-7	CASSLPDRVYEQYF
TRBV30	TRBJ1-5	CAWSVRGRGTSNQPQHF
TRBV27	TRBJ2-5	CASSQGWLAGSETQYF
TRBV5-3	TRBJ1-5	CARTRPGGISCQPQHF
TRBV28	TRBJ2-5	CASSLTSGTWAETQYF
TRBV9	TRBJ1-1	CASSVALDTEAFF
TRBV5-1	TRBJ2-1	CASSSGTSNEQFF
TRBV23-1	TRBJ1-3	CASSHDRYHSGNTIYF
TRBV7-9	TRBJ1-1	CSSSRNKPGGEAFF
TRBV4-1	TRBJ2-6	CASSLGLTIDSGANVLTF
TRBV6-5	TRBJ1-1	CASSSRTDPRAEAFF
TRBV4-3	TRBJ2-7	CAGSQDFRRTSGIYEQYF
TRBV18	TRBJ1-6	CASSPGTGEGNSPLHF
TRBV23-1	TRBJ1-3	CASRHSDSPVPCSGNTIYF
TRBV7-9	TRBJ2-1	CASTGGSSYNEQFF
TRBV7-9	TRBJ1-1	CASSLAQAGEAFF
TRBV6-6	TRBJ2-7	CASSYSFRADEQYF
TRBV19	TRBJ2-3	CASSKLAGTTDTQYF
TRBV11-2	TRBJ2-1	CASSPGGTSVYNEQFF
TRBV5-1	TRBJ2-3	CASSRGRPDTQYF
TRBV14	TRBJ2-3	CASSQVGQGTDTQYF
TRBV4-2	TRBJ2-1	CASSQYSGTSEYNEQFF
TRBV9	TRBJ2-1	CASSLGDISNEQFF
TRBV5-6	TRBJ2-2	CASSRTGTVNTGELFF
TRBV21-1	TRBJ2-7	CASSNNPRPRGTPYEQYF
TRBV14	TRBJ2-1	CASSPTSREQFF
TRBV19	TRBJ2-7	CASSTGLATYEQYF
TRBV18	TRBJ1-2	CASSPIVNRAHGYTF
TRBV29-1	TRBJ1-4	CSVLTGRTEKLFF
TRBV18	TRBJ2-1	CASSPGLARGNEQFF
TRBV5-8	TRBJ2-3	CASTPAPGGAADTQYF
TRBV7-9	TRBJ2-7	CASSSQGWEQYF
TRBV7-3	TRBJ2-1	CASSARIDADEQFF
TRBV7-9	TRBJ2-7	CSSSQPGLAATYEQYF
TRBV23-1	TRBJ1-2	CASSQSHDRWFDEGYTF
TRBV7-9	TRBJ2-7	CASSLGTVSYEQYF